Shown below are 13 T cell receptor beta chains from a single sample sequenced in a study of T cell responses to AZD1222 COVID-19 vaccine. TCRdb's table, derived via immunoSEQ multiplex PCR, lists solely in-frame clones and lacks some. The table records about 130,000 clones, 80% to 95% of them present only once. The sample in question was peripheral blood, obtained on day 0 of AZD1222 vaccination. The receptors were sampled from an adult in good health.

The gene calls are TRBV10-3 and TRBJ2-7; 10 bases align to TRBD2. The junction had 6 bases not matched to a gene; V was cut back by 5 bases and J by 5 bases. CDR3 size: 14 residues. Germline-derived CDR1 and CDR2 are ENHRY and SYGVKD. The CDR3 is CAISSGTSVNEQYF. CDR3 coding DNA: TGTGCCATCAGTTCCGGGACTAGCGTCAACGAGCAGTACTTC.

The V and J genes are TRBV10-2 and TRBJ1-5, with D unclear. In germline, CDR1 is WSHSY, CDR2 SAAADI. This CDR3 is built from 19 residues. Trimming took 0 bases from V and 3 from J, leaving 21 bases between them. The CDR3 nucleotides read TGCGCCAGCAGTGAGTCGCGAAGGGAGGGAAGGAGCGCCAATCAGCCCCAGCATTTT. Residues: CASSESRREGRSANQPQHF.

V gene TRBV7-9 combines with J gene TRBJ2-1; D might be TRBD1 or TRBD2, each matching 5 bases. The CDR3 is made up of 15 amino acids. Germline CDR1 reads SEHNR; CDR2 reads FQNEAQ (reference sequence). V lost 5 bases and J lost 3, with 14 bases in between. The CDR3, as DNA: TGTGCCAGCAGCACCCCGGGACCCCTCTACAATGAGCAGTTCTTC. It specifies CASSTPGPLYNEQFF.

J is TRBJ1-6 and V is TRBV10-3; a weak D match, TRBD1 (5 bases). The germline V and J ends were trimmed by 4 bases and 7 bases, with 11 bases remaining between them. CDR1 is ENHRY and CDR2 is SYGVKD in the germline V gene. This CDR3 is 14 amino acids long. The CDR3 is CAISAGALNSPLHF. In nucleotides, the CDR3 is TGTGCCATCAGTGCTGGGGCATTAAATTCACCCCTCCACTTT.

This clone is a singleton in its sample. The gene calls are TRBV6-5 and TRBJ1-2; the D gene is possibly TRBD1 (6 bases). The V gene's germline CDR1 is MNHEY and CDR2 SVGAGI. The CDR3 extends over 13 amino acids. Trimming cost V 1 base and J 6 bases, with 9 bases left between them. The CDR3 spells CASSYWQGHGYTF. The CDR3 region has the DNA TGTGCCAGCAGTTACTGGCAGGGGCATGGCTACACCTTC.

This CDR3 reads CASSLEGTGSEQYF. The CDR3 DNA sequence: TGTGCCAGCAGCTTAGAAGGGACAGGGTCCGAGCAGTACTTC. The rearrangement joins TRBV7-9 to TRBJ2-7; 9 nucleotides align to TRBD1. Germline V gene lookup returns CDR1 SEHNR and CDR2 FQNEAQ (reference sequence). The V and J ends lost 1 base and 6 bases, in that order; junction bases with no gene match: 4. This CDR3 has 14 residues.

The chain links TRBV5-1 to TRBJ2-3; unclear D gene. Trimming pared 0 bases from V and 1 base from J, leaving 6 bases between. The CDR3 is 14 amino acids. Germline V gives CDR1 SGHRS, CDR2 YFSETQ. DNA of the CDR3: TGCGCCAGCAGCTTGGACCCGGGCACAGATACGCAGTATTTT. Its protein is CASSLDPGTDTQYF.

The count of this clone is one. The rearrangement links TRBV27 to TRBJ1-1; TRBD1 agrees at 7 bases. Germline CDR1 is MNHEY and CDR2 is SMNVEV (reference sequence). The ends lost 3 bases at V and 8 bases at J; junction bases unmatched: 3. This CDR3 is built from 12 residues. The DNA of the CDR3 is TGTGCCAGCAGTTTGAGGGGGCGGGAAGCTTTCTTT. Protein: CASSLRGREAFF.

In its sample, this clone was seen a few times. The V gene is TRBV14, the J gene TRBJ1-2, with 8 bases lining up with TRBD1. This CDR3 is 15 amino acids long. Losses at the gene ends were 5 bases for V and 4 bases for J; bases not matched to a gene: 9. Per the germline V gene, CDR1 is SGHDN and CDR2 is FVKESK. The DNA for the CDR3 is TGTGCCAGCAGCGCCCAATCGACAGGGGCCTATGGCTACACCTTC. This sequence encodes CASSAQSTGAYGYTF. Using reference TRBV14 and TRBJ1-2 for the parts outside the CDR3, the full variable domain is EAGVTQFPSHSVIEKGQTVTLRCDPISGHDNLYWYRRVMGKEIKFLLHFVKESKQDESGMPNNRFLAERTGGTYSTLKVQPAELEDSGVYFCASSAQSTGAYGYTFGSGTRLTVV.

The genes are TRBV12-3 or TRBV12-4 and TRBJ1-3; D is unresolved. V was clipped by 8 bases and J by 3 bases, with 2 bases between them. CDR3 length: 10 residues. This CDR3 reads CASYGNTIYF. The CDR3, as DNA: TGTGCCAGCTATGGAAACACCATATATTTT.

The chain carries TRBV14 and TRBJ2-1, with TRBD2 identical over 12 bases. The CDR3 loop spans 16 amino acids. Germline V gene data show CDR1 as SGHDN and CDR2 as FVKESK. V shed 4 bases and J 5 bases; nucleotides not matched to a gene: 6. The CDR3 loop reads CASSPPGLAGNNEQFF. CDR3 bases: TGTGCCAGCAGCCCACCGGGACTAGCGGGTAACAATGAGCAGTTCTTC.

The chain is built from TRBV5-6 and TRBJ1-1; D is undetermined. The CDR3 covers 13 residues. Germline V lookup: CDR1 SGHDT, CDR2 YYEEEE. V gave up 2 bases and J gave up 2 bases, with 7 bases separating them. The CDR3 DNA sequence: TGTGCCAGCAGCTTTTGGGTAAACACTGAAGCTTTCTTT. Protein product: CASSFWVNTEAFF.

The chain joins TRBV2 to TRBJ2-5; 8 nucleotides match TRBD1. The CDR3 length is 14 residues. J lost 5 bases, V lost 7 bases, and 9 bases had no gene match. From germline, CDR1 is SNHLY and CDR2 FYNNEI. The CDR3 DNA reads as TGTGCCAGCAACGGACCGACAGGGGTGGAGACCCAGTACTTC. This encodes CASNGPTGVETQYF.